Below are 2 T cell receptor beta chains sequenced from a single sample in a study of early stage breast cancer tumors. Only in-frame clones appear in the TCRdb table, and some are missing; sequencing was by immunoSEQ multiplex PCR. This sample yields about 51,000 clones, of which around 80% are seen a single time; around 3.4% belongs to the top ten. The sample was blood. All receptors derive from a middle-aged person with breast cancer.

The rearrangement joins TRBV7-9 to TRBJ2-5; D might be TRBD2 (5 bases). Trimming removed 1 base at V and 1 base at J, with 13 bases between. The germline CDR1 and CDR2 sequences are SEHNR and FQNEAQ (reference sequence). The CDR3 is 16 residues long. CDR3 nucleotides: TGTGCCAGCAGCTTAGGGCGGGTGTCTAGCCAAGAGACCCAGTACTTC. Its protein is CASSLGRVSSQETQYF.

The V call is TRBV2, the J call TRBJ2-7, with 7 bases aligning to TRBD2. The CDR3 extends over 14 amino acids. Germline loops: CDR1 SNHLY, CDR2 FYNNEI. The V gene end was trimmed by 2 bases and the J gene end by 3 bases; junction bases not matched to a gene: 4. The CDR3 DNA sequence: TGTGCCAGCAGTGAATCACGGACTAGCTACGAGCAGTACTTC. Protein sequence: CASSESRTSYEQYF. The full variable domain, rest sourced from reference TRBV2 and TRBJ2-7, is EPEVTQTPSHQVTQMGQEVILRCVPISNHLYFYWYRQILGQKVEFLVSFYNNEISEKSEIFDDQFSVERPDGSNFTLKIRSTKLEDSAMYFCASSESRTSYEQYFGPGTRLTVT.